Following are 2 T cell receptor beta chains from one sample sequenced in a study of T cells after yellow fever vaccination. TCRdb called the 5' RACE reads again in MiXCR, with one record for every CDR3 protein. The sample yields 300,000 to 400,000 distinct CDR3 sequences, 8.7% seen once. The sequencing used PBMCs, collected on the day of the first yellow fever vaccination. The receptors here all came from a man aged 18-30 years who received the YFV17D yellow fever vaccine.

This clonotype was detected only a few times. The rearrangement uses TRBV7-6 and TRBJ2-7; TRBD1 matches at 7 bases. CDR1 and CDR2 from the germline V gene are SGHVS and FNYEAQ. The CDR3 contains 15 residues. Trimming cost V 5 bases and J 2 bases; bases outside gene matches: 9. This CDR3 is CASSPVTGRTYEQYF. CDR3 coding DNA: TGTGCCAGCAGCCCCGTGACAGGGCGTACCTACGAGCAGTACTTC.

This clonotype appeared many times. The chain joins TRBV20-1 to TRBJ2-4; the D call may be TRBD1 or TRBD2 (6 bases each). The CDR3 loop spans 13 amino acids. The V end was cut by 5 bases, the J end by 6 bases, with 14 bases between. Germline V gene lookup returns CDR1 DFQATT and CDR2 SNEGSKA (reference sequence). CDR3: CSAPTGGGNIQYF. The CDR3 bases are TGCAGTGCTCCCACAGGAGGGGGAAACATTCAGTACTTC.